These 29 T cell receptor beta chains came from one sample sequenced in a study of T cell responses to AZD1222 COVID-19 vaccine. Sequencing was performed with immunoSEQ multiplex PCR; in TCRdb, only in-frame clones are kept and a portion is missing. The sample holds roughly 80,000 clones, roughly 88% seen once. Sequenced material: peripheral blood, taken on day 0 of MenACWY control vaccination. Source of these receptors: an adult in good health.

The chain combines TRBV5-1 with TRBJ1-5; no clear D gene. CDR3 length: 14 residues. Germline assignment: CDR1 SGHRS and CDR2 YFSETQ. Trimming took off 0 bases at V and 3 bases at J, with 7 bases between the two ends. CDR3 in DNA: TGCGCCAGCAGCTTGGAGGGTCCCAATCAGCCCCAGCATTTT. Translated, it gives CASSLEGPNQPQHF.

The rearrangement links TRBV6-1 to TRBJ1-2; D is undetermined. V lost 3 bases and J lost 7, with 12 bases in between. Germline V CDR1 and CDR2: MNHNS, SASEGT. The CDR3 is 13 residues long. The CDR3 here is CASSDTRASGYTF. Written as DNA, the CDR3 is TGTGCCAGCAGTGACACAAGGGCCTCTGGCTACACCTTC.

The rearrangement uses TRBV13 and TRBJ2-7, with TRBD1 as a possible D gene (6 bases). The V and J ends lost 1 base and 3 bases respectively, with 16 bases between them. The length of the CDR3 is 16 residues. Germline V gene sequence: CDR1 PRHDT, CDR2 FYEKMQ (reference sequence). The CDR3 DNA follows: TGTGCCAGCAGCTTAGTGGGGGCCGGTACCTTCTACGAGCAGTACTTC. Its translation is CASSLVGAGTFYEQYF.

This sequence joins TRBV6-6 and TRBJ2-1; D remains unclear. Germline CDR1 reads MNHNY; CDR2 reads SVGAGI (reference sequence). Trimming shortened V by 0 bases and J by 4 bases, and 13 bases separated the two germline ends. This CDR3 has 16 residues. The CDR3 is CASSYSGQTIYNEQFF. In nucleotides, the CDR3 is TGTGCCAGCAGTTACTCAGGTCAGACGATATACAATGAGCAGTTCTTC.

The rearrangement links TRBV5-1 to TRBJ1-4; no clear D. The germline CDR1 and CDR2 sequences are SGHRS and YFSETQ. V was cut by 4 bases and J by 1 base, with 8 bases left in between. CDR3 length: 14 residues. The CDR3 bases are TGCGCCAGCAGCGTCCTGGGAACTAATGAAAAACTGTTTTTT. The encoded protein is CASSVLGTNEKLFF.

The sample holds a few counts of this clone. Here the CDR3 reads CASTEKGPTRPGELFF. CDR3 DNA: TGTGCCAGCACCGAGAAAGGACCCACGAGACCCGGGGAGCTGTTTTTT. V and J are TRBV2 and TRBJ2-2, with no clear D. Germline V gene lookup returns CDR1 SNHLY and CDR2 FYNNEI. V lost 7 bases to trimming and J lost 6 bases, with 21 bases between them. There are 16 residues in the CDR3. Based on the CDR3 plus reference TRBV2 and TRBJ2-2, the full variable domain is EPEVTQTPSHQVTQMGQEVILRCVPISNHLYFYWYRQILGQKVEFLVSFYNNEISEKSEIFDDQFSVERPDGSNFTLKIRSTKLEDSAMYFCASTEKGPTRPGELFFGEGSRLTVL.

The chain employs TRBV19 and TRBJ1-6; tentative D call: TRBD1 (5 bases). The V end lost 6 bases, the J end lost 1 base, and 16 bases lay between the germline ends. Germline CDR1 and CDR2: LNHDA and SQIVND (reference sequence). This CDR3 is built from 17 residues. The CDR3 is CASRPRALGSYNSPLHF. The CDR3 DNA is TGTGCCAGTAGACCCAGGGCCTTAGGGTCCTATAATTCACCCCTCCACTTT.

The rearrangement links TRBV9 to TRBJ1-3; 10 bases are shared with TRBD1. There are 20 residues in the CDR3. Germline lookup yields CDR1 SGDLS and CDR2 YYNGEE. Trimming cost V 4 bases and J 1 base; bases outside gene matches: 17. For the CDR3, the DNA is TGTGCCAGCAGCTTTCCCCATCCGTCGGGACAGGGGTATTCTGGAAACACCATATATTTT. Protein product: CASSFPHPSGQGYSGNTIYF.

CDR3 DNA sequence: TGTGCCAGCAGCCAAGGATTTTGGACTAGCGGGGACCCCAAGCAGTTCTTC. Amino acids: CASSQGFWTSGDPKQFF. The chain carries TRBV3-1 (or the pseudogene TRBV3-2) and TRBJ2-1, with TRBD2 identical over 12 bases. The V gene end was trimmed by 1 base and the J gene end by 11 bases; junction bases not matched to a gene: 12. Per the germline V gene, CDR1 is LGHDT and CDR2 is YNNKEL (reference sequence). The CDR3 is made up of 17 amino acids.

The chain employs TRBV18 and TRBJ2-3, with D perhaps assigned TRBD1 or TRBD2 (5 bases each). The germline V and J ends were trimmed by 2 bases and 2 bases, with 8 bases remaining between them. CDR1 is KGHSH, CDR2 LQKENI, per germline. This CDR3 contains 14 residues. This CDR3 is CASSPEGNTDTQYF. CDR3 DNA sequence: TGTGCCAGCTCACCAGAGGGGAACACAGATACGCAGTATTTT.

This chain joins TRBV5-1 and TRBJ2-3; 9 bases agree with TRBD2. The J segment lost 5 bases and the V segment lost 4 bases, leaving 5 bases of the junction unmatched. From germline, CDR1 is SGHRS and CDR2 YFSETQ. The CDR3 is made up of 14 amino acids. The DNA of the CDR3 is TGCGCCAGCAGCCTTAGCGGGGGTGGAGATACGCAGTATTTT. It codes for CASSLSGGGDTQYF.

This clone was detected once. The rearrangement uses TRBV5-6 and TRBJ1-1, with 8 bases identical to TRBD1. Germline-derived CDR1 and CDR2 are SGHDT and YYEEEE. The CDR3 consists of 15 residues. The V and J ends lost 4 bases and 4 bases, in that order; junction bases with no gene match: 9. In DNA form, the CDR3 reads TGTGCCAGCAGCGCTGACAGGGGCTCTAGCACTGAAGCTTTCTTT. It encodes CASSADRGSSTEAFF.

This chain joins TRBV5-1 and TRBJ2-5; no reliable D call. V lost 6 bases to trimming and J lost 5 bases, with 11 bases between them. From germline, CDR1 is SGHRS and CDR2 YFSETQ. The CDR3 has 12 residues. The CDR3 protein is CASNEGSETQYF. CDR3 DNA: TGCGCCAGCAATGAAGGGTCGGAGACCCAGTACTTC.

This chain connects TRBV6-1 to TRBJ2-3, with D hard to call. Germline CDR1 and CDR2: MNHNS and SASEGT. V gave up 2 bases and J gave up 2 bases, with 11 bases separating them. The CDR3 length is 15 residues. As DNA, the CDR3 is TGTGCCAGCAGTGAATTGGCACAGTTCACAGATACGCAGTATTTT. Encoded protein: CASSELAQFTDTQYF.

This rearrangement joins TRBV19 to TRBJ1-1; 9 bases map to TRBD1. The V and J ends lost 5 bases and 5 bases, in that order; junction bases with no gene match: 9. Per germline, CDR1 LNHDA and CDR2 SQIVND (reference sequence). There are 15 residues in the CDR3. In DNA, the CDR3 is TGTGCCAGTAGTGGGACAGGGCCCATGGGGACTGAAGCTTTCTTT. Protein sequence: CASSGTGPMGTEAFF.

The V gene is TRBV19, the J gene TRBJ2-7; D is tentatively TRBD1 or TRBD2 (6 bases each). V was pared by 5 bases and J by 2 bases, with 13 bases between. CDR3 size: 14 residues. Germline V gene data show CDR1 as LNHDA and CDR2 as SQIVND (reference sequence). CDR3 nucleotides: TGTGCCAGTAGTGCCGGGGGCCGTACCTACGAGCAGTACTTC. It is translated as CASSAGGRTYEQYF.

The V call is TRBV4-1, the J call TRBJ2-7; D gene unclear. The germline V gene encodes CDR1 MGHRA and CDR2 YSYEKL. CDR3 length equals 14 residues. Trimming removed 0 bases at V and 3 bases at J, with 9 bases between. In DNA form, the CDR3 reads TGCGCCAGCAGCCAAGATCTTAAGGGCTACGAGCAGTACTTC. It encodes CASSQDLKGYEQYF.

The chain uses TRBV15 and TRBJ2-2, with D unresolved. This CDR3 is 17 amino acids long. Germline-derived CDR1 and CDR2 are LNHNV and YYDKDF (reference sequence). The V and J ends lost 1 base and 2 bases respectively, with 14 bases between them. CDR3 residues: CATSRARAGPNTGELFF. CDR3 nucleotides: TGTGCCACCAGCAGAGCCCGGGCCGGACCTAACACCGGGGAGCTGTTTTTT.

The V call is TRBV6-4, the J call TRBJ1-2; a possible D gene is TRBD1 (5 bases). The CDR3 contains 14 residues. Trimming removed 5 bases from V and 4 bases from J, with 14 bases in between. Looked up from germline, CDR1 is MRHNA and CDR2 is SNTAGT. The CDR3 reads CASSPGLVGYGYTF. CDR3 sequence (DNA): TGTGCCAGCAGTCCAGGGTTGGTTGGCTATGGCTACACCTTC.

This rearrangement joins TRBV6-2 or TRBV6-3 to TRBJ1-1; TRBD1 aligns across 7 bases. This CDR3 comprises 16 residues. Germline V gene sequence: CDR1 MNHEY, CDR2 SVGEGT. Germline trimming cut 2 bases from V and 3 bases from J; bases unmatched to any gene: 9. The CDR3 DNA follows: TGTGCCAGCAGTTACGAGACAGGGTTGGGAGACACTGAAGCTTTCTTT. Protein: CASSYETGLGDTEAFF.

V is TRBV5-1 and J is TRBJ2-5, with TRBD2 matching 8 bases. CDR1 and CDR2 (germline): SGHRS, YFSETQ. The CDR3 consists of 14 residues. V lost 4 bases, J lost 4 bases, and 6 bases stayed unmatched. In nucleotides, the CDR3 is TGCGCCAGCAGCCCGGCGGGGGGCTCAGAGACCCAGTACTTC. Translating gives CASSPAGGSETQYF.

This clone was seen only once. V and J are TRBV12-5 and TRBJ2-3; D is uncertain. CDR3 size: 13 residues. Germline CDR1 is LGHNT and CDR2 is FRNRAP. V was trimmed by 2 bases and J by 3 bases, leaving 6 bases between them. DNA of the CDR3: TGTGCTAGTGGTTTGTTAGGAACAGATACGCAGTATTTT. It is translated as CASGLLGTDTQYF.

The chain carries TRBV9 and TRBJ2-4; 12 nucleotides match TRBD2. The V gene's germline CDR1 is SGDLS and CDR2 YYNGEE. CDR3 length: 14 amino acids. Trimming took 3 bases from V and 13 from J; bases not matched to a gene: 8. The CDR3 loop reads CASSGASGGAGQYF. The CDR3 region has the DNA TGTGCCAGCAGCGGGGCTAGCGGGGGGGCTGGACAGTACTTC.

V gene TRBV9 combines with J gene TRBJ1-2; perhaps TRBD1 as D (6 bases). This CDR3 has 13 residues. V was pared by 8 bases and J by 3 bases, with 14 bases between. Germline CDR1 SGDLS, CDR2 YYNGEE. The CDR3: CASNRDGYYGYTF. DNA for the CDR3: TGTGCCAGTAACAGGGACGGCTACTATGGCTACACCTTC.

The rearrangement uses TRBV7-2 and TRBJ2-5, with 7 bases identical to TRBD2. Trimming removed 4 bases from V and 2 bases from J; junction bases left unmatched: 4. The CDR3 spans 14 residues. Germline CDR1 and CDR2: SGHTA and FQGNSA. CDR3 protein: CASSSPGLQETQYF. The CDR3 DNA is TGTGCCAGCAGCTCACCGGGACTACAAGAGACCCAGTACTTC.

This clone has just a few counts. This CDR3 is CASSLTGLTNTGELFF. The CDR3 nucleotides read TGTGCCAGCAGCTTAACGGGATTAACGAACACCGGGGAGCTGTTTTTT. V gene TRBV7-3 combines with J gene TRBJ2-2, with unresolved D. Germline V gene data show CDR1 as SGHTA and CDR2 as FQGTGA. V was trimmed by 0 bases and J by 0 bases, leaving 8 bases between them. The CDR3 runs to 16 residues.

The chain recombines TRBV6-4 with TRBJ2-3, with D possibly called TRBD1 or TRBD2 (5 bases each). The CDR3 covers 15 residues. V was pared by 8 bases and J by 1 base, with 16 bases between. The germline gives CDR1 MRHNA, CDR2 SNTAGT. The DNA for the CDR3 is TGTGCCAGCGCGGAGGAAGGGGCGCGCACAGATACGCAGTATTTT. As protein: CASAEEGARTDTQYF.

This clone came up once. The genes are TRBV6-5 and TRBJ1-2, with D possibly being TRBD1 (6 bases). Trimming pared 2 bases from V and 10 bases from J, leaving 8 bases between. Germline CDR1 and CDR2: MNHEY and SVGAGI. This CDR3 contains 11 residues. Here the CDR3 reads CASSYAGDYTF. The CDR3 DNA follows: TGTGCCAGCAGTTACGCAGGGGACTACACCTTC.

This clone appeared once. The chain combines TRBV4-3 with TRBJ1-2, with a possible D match to TRBD1 (5 bases). The CDR3 extends over 17 amino acids. Germline-derived CDR1 and CDR2 are LGHNA and YSLEER. V was trimmed by 4 bases and J by 6 bases, leaving 24 bases between them. DNA of the CDR3: TGCGCCAGCAGCCTCTCTATCGAACTATCGGGGCGAGATGGCTACACCTTC. It translates to CASSLSIELSGRDGYTF.